The table lists the clone carrying this TCR beta chain with a count of one. The target antigen is unknown. The data were obtained in a study of shared clonotypes between healthy human individuals. Regarding the study as a whole: Relative to clonotypes present in all four donors, those not shared had lower generation probabilities. Naive subsets tended to show greater estimated richness than memory subsets.

Using immunoSEQ multiplex PCR, the repertoire was profiled, and TCRdb retains in-frame clones only, with some absent. The sample lists about 530,000 clones, approximately 95% occurring once. The CD4+ fraction was divided into a CD45RA+ naive subset and a CD45RA-negative memory subset. Trimming left V 3 bases short and J 0 bases short, with 12 bases between. The germline V gene encodes CDR1 MGHRA and CDR2 YSYEKL. CDR3 size: 15 residues. The rearrangement links TRBV4-1 to TRBJ2-7; D may be TRBD2 (6 bases). The source of this sequence is a woman in her twenties or thirties in good health. The specimen sequenced was naive CD4+ T cells sorted from blood. Noted subset: CD45RA+ positively selected. CDR3 in DNA: TGCGCCAGCAGCCATCCTGGGACTTCCTCCTACGAGCAGTACTTC. Its protein product is CASSHPGTSSYEQYF.